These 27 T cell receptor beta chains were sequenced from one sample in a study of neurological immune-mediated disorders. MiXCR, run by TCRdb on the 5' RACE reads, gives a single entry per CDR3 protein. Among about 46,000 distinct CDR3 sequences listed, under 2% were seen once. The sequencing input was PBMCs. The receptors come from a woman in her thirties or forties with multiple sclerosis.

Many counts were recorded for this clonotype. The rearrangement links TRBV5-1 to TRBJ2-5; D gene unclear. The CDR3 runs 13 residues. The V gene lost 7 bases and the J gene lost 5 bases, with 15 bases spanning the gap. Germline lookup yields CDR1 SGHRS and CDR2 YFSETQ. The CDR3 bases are TGCGCCAGCGCTGTAGCCCTGGGGGAGACCCAGTACTTC. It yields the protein CASAVALGETQYF.

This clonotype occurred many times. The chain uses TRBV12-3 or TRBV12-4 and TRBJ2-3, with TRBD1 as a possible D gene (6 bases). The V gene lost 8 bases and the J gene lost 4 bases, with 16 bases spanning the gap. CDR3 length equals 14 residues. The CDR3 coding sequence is TGTGCCAGCGGAAACTGGGGGCGGGCAGATACGCAGTATTTT. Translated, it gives CASGNWGRADTQYF.

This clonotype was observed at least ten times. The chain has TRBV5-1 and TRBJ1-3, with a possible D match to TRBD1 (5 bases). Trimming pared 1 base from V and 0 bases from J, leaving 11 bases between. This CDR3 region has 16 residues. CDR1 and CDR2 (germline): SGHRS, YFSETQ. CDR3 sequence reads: CASSLNVGASGNTIYF. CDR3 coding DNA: TGCGCCAGCAGCTTGAACGTCGGGGCCTCTGGAAACACCATATATTTT.

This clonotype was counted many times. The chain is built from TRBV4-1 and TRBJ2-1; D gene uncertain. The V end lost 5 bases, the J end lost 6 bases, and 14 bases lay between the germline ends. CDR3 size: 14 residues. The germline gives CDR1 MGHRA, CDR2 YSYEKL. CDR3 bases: TGCGCCAGCAGCGATACGACGGTCCTCAATGAGCAGTTCTTC. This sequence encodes CASSDTTVLNEQFF.

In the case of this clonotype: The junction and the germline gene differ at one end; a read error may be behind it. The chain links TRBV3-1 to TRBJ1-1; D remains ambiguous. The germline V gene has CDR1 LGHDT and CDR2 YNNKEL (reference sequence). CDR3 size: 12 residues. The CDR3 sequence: CDSSKVNTEAFF. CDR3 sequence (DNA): TGTGACAGCAGCAAAGTCAACACTGAAGCTTTCTTT.

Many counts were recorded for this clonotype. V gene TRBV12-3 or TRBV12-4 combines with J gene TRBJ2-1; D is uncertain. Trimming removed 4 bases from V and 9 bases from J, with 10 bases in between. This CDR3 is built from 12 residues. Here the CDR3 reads CASSSRAREQFF. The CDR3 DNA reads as TGTGCCAGCAGTTCCCGGGCACGTGAGCAGTTCTTC.

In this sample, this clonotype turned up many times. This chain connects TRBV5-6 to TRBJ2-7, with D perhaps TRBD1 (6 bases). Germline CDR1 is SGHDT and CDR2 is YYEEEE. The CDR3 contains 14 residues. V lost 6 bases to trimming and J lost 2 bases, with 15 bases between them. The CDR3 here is CASNPSGVTYEQYF. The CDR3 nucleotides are TGTGCCAGCAACCCTTCAGGGGTAACCTACGAGCAGTACTTC.

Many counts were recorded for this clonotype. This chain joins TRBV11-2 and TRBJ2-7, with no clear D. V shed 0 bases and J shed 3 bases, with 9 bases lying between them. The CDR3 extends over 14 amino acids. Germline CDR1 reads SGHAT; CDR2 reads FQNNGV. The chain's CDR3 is CASSLDPSSYEQYF. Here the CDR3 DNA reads TGTGCCAGCAGCTTAGATCCCTCTAGCTACGAGCAGTACTTC.

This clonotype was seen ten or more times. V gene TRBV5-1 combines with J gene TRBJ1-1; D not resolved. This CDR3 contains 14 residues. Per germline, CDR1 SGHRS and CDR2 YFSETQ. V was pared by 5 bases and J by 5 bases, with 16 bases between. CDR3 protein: CASSSTGRITEAFF. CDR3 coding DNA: TGCGCCAGCAGTTCAACCGGGAGAATTACTGAAGCTTTCTTT. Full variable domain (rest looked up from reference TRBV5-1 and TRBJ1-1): KAGVTQTPRYLIKTRGQQVTLSCSPISGHRSVSWYQQTPGQGLQFLFEYFSETQRNKGNFPGRFSGRQFSNSRSEMNVSTLELGDSALYLCASSSTGRITEAFFGQGTRLTVV.

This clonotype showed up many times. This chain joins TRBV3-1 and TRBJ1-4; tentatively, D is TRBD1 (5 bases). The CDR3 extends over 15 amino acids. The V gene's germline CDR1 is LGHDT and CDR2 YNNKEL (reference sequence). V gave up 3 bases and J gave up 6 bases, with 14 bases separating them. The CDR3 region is CASSHSGARDEKLFF. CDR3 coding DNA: TGTGCCAGCAGCCATTCCGGGGCGAGGGATGAAAAACTGTTTTTT.

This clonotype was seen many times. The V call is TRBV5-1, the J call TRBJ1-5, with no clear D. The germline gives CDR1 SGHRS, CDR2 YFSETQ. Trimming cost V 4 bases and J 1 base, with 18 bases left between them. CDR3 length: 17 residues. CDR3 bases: TGCGCCAGCAGCCCTAACCCGGGAGGCTCCAGCAATCAGCCCCAGCATTTT. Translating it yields CASSPNPGGSSNQPQHF.

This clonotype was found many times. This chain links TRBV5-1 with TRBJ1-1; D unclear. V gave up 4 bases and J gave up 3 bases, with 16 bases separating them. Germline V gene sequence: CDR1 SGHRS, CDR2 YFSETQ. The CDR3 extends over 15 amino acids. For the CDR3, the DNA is TGCGCCAGCAGCCGAGGTTCGGCTTGGGACACTGAAGCTTTCTTT. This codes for CASSRGSAWDTEAFF.

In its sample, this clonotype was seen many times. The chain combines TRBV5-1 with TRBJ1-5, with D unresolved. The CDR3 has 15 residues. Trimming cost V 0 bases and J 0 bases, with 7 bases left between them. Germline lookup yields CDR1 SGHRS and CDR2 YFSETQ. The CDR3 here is CASSLGDYSNQPQHF. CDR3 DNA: TGCGCCAGCAGCTTGGGAGATTATAGCAATCAGCCCCAGCATTTT.

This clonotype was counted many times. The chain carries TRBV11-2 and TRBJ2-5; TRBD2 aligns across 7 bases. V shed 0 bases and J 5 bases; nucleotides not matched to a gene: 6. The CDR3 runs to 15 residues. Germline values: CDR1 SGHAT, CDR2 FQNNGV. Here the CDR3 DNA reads TGTGCCAGCAGCTTAGAGCCTAGCGGAGGGGAGACCCAGTACTTC. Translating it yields CASSLEPSGGETQYF.

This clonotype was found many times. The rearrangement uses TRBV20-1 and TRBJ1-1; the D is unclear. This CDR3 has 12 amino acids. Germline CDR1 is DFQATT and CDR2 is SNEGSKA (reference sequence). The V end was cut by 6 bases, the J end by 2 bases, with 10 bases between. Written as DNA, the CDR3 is TGCAGTGCCCTGAGGAGTAACACTGAAGCTTTCTTT. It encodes CSALRSNTEAFF.

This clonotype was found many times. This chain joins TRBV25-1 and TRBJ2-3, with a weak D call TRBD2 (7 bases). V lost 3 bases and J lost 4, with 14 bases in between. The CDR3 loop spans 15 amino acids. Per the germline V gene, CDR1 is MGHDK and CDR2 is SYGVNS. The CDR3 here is CASSDPGRGADTQYF. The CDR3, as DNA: TGTGCCAGCAGTGACCCGGGGAGGGGGGCAGATACGCAGTATTTT.

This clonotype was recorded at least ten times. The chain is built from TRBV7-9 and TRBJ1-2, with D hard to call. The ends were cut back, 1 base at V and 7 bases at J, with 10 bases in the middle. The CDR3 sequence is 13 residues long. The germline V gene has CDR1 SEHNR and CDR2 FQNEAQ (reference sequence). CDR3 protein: CASSLDSSGGYTF. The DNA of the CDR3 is TGTGCCAGCAGCTTAGACTCATCGGGTGGCTACACCTTC.

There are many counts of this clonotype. The CDR3 coding sequence is TGTGCCAGCACCTCCGGACGAGCGCTAGGTGGCTACACCTTC. This encodes CASTSGRALGGYTF. The chain couples TRBV7-8 to TRBJ1-2; no definite D call. In germline, CDR1 is SGHVS, CDR2 FQNEAQ. The CDR3 covers 14 residues. V was shortened by 7 bases and J by 7 bases, with 19 bases between the two germline ends.

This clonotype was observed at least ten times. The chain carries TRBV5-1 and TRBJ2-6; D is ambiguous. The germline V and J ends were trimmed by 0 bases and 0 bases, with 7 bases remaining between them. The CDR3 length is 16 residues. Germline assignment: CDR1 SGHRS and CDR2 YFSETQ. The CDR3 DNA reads TGCGCCAGCAGCTTGGCTGTTTTCTCTGGGGCCAACGTCCTGACTTTC. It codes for CASSLAVFSGANVLTF.

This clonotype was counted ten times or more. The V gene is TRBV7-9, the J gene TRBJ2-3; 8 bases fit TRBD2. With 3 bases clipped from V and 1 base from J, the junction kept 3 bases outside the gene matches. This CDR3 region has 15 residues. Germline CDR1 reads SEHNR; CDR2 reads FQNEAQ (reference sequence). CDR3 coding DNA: TGTGCCAGCAGCTTCTCAGCGGGGGGCACAGATACGCAGTATTTT. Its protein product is CASSFSAGGTDTQYF.

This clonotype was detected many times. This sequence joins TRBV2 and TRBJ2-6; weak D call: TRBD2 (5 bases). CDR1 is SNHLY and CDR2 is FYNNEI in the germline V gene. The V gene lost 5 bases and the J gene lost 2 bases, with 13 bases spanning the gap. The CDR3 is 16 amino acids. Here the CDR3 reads CASSSGYPAGANVLTF. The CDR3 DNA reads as TGTGCCAGCAGTTCGGGGTATCCAGCTGGGGCCAACGTCCTGACTTTC.

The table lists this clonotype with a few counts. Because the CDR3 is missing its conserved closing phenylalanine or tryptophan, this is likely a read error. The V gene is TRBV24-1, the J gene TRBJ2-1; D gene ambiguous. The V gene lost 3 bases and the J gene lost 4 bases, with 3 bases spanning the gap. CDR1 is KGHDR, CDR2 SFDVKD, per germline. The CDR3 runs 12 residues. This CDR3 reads CATSDGYNEQFN. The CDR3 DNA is TGTGCCACCAGTGATGGGTACAATGAGCAGTTCAAC.

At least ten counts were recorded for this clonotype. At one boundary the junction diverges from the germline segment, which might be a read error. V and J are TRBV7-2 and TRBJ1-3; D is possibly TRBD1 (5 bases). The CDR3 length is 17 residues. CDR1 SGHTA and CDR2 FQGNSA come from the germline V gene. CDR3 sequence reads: CASRPGITGRGGKTIYF. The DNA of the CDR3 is TGTGCCAGCAGACCCGGGATCACGGGGAGGGGTGGAAAAACCATATATTTT.

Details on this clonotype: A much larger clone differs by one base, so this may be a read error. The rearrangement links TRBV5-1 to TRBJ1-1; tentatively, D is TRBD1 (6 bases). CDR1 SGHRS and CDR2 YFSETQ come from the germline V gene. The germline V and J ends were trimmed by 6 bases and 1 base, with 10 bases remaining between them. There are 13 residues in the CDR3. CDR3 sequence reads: CASKRQENTEAFF. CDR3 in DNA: TGCGCCAGCAAGAGACAGGAGAACACTGAAGCTTTCTTT. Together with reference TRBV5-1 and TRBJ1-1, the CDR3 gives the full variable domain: KAGVTQTPRYLIKTRGQQVTLSCSPISGHRSVSWYQQTPGQGLQFLFEYFSETQRNKGNFPGRFSGRQFSNSRSEMNVSTLELGDSALYLCASKRQENTEAFFGQGTRLTVV.

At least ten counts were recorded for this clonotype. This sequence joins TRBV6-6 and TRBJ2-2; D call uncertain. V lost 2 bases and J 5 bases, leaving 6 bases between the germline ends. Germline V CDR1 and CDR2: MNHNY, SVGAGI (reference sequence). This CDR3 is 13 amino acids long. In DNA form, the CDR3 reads TGTGCCAGCAGTTACGGGCAGACCGGGGAGCTGTTTTTT. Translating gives CASSYGQTGELFF.

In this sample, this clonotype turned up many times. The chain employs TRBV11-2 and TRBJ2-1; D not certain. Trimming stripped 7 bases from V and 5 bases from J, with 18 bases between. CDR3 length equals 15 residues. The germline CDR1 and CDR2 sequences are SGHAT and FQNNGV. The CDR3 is CASTKGPASNNEQFF. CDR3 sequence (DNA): TGTGCCAGCACGAAAGGTCCGGCTTCGAACAATGAGCAGTTCTTC.

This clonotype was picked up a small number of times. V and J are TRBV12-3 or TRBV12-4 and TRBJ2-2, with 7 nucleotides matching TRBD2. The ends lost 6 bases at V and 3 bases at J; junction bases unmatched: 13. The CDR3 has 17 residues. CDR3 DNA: TGTGCCAGCAGCTCACATCCCCGGGGGGTAGACACCGGGGAGCTGTTTTTT. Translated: CASSSHPRGVDTGELFF.